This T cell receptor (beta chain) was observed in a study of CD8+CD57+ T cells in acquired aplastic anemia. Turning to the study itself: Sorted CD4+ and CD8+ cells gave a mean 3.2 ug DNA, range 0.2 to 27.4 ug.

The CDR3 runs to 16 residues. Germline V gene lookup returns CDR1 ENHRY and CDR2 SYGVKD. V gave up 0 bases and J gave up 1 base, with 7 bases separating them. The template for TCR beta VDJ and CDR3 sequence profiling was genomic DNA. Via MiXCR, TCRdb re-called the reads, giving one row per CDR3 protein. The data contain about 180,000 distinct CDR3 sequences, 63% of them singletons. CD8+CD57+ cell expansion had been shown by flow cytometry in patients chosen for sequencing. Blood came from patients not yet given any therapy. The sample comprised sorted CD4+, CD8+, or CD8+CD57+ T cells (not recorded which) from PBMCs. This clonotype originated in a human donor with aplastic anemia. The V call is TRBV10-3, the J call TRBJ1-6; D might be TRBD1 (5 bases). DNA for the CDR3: TGTGCCATCAGTGAGTCAGCAGGGTCCTATAATTCACCCCTCCACTTT. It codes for CAISESAGSYNSPLHF.